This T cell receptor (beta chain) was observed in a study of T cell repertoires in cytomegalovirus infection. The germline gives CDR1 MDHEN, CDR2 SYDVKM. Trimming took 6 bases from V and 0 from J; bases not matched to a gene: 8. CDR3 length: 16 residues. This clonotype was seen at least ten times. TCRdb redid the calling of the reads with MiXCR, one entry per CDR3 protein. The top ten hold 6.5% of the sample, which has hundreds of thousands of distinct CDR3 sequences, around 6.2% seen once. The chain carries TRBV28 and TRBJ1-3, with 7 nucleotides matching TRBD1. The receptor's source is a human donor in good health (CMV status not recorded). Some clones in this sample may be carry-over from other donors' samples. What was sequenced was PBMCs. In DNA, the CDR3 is TGTGCCAGCAGCCCCGGACAGGTTAGCTCTGGAAACACCATATATTTT. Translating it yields CASSPGQVSSGNTIYF.